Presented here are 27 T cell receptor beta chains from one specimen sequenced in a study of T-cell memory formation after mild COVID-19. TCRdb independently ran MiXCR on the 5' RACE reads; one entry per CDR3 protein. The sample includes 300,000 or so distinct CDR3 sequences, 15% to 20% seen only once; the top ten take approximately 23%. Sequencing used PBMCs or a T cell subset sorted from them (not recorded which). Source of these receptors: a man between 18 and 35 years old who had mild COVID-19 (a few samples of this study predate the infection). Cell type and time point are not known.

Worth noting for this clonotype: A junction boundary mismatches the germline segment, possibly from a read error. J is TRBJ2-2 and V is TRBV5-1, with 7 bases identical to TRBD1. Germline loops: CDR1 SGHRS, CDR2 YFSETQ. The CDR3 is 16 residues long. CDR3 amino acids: CASSLVMGQNTGELFF. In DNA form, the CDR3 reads TGCGCCAGCAGCTTGGTAATGGGACAGAACACCGGGGAGCTTTTTTTT. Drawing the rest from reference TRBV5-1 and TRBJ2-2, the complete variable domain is KAGVTQTPRYLIKTRGQQVTLSCSPISGHRSVSWYQQTPGQGLQFLFEYFSETQRNKGNFPGRFSGRQFSNSRSEMNVSTLELGDSALYLCASSLVMGQNTGELFFGEGSRLTVL.

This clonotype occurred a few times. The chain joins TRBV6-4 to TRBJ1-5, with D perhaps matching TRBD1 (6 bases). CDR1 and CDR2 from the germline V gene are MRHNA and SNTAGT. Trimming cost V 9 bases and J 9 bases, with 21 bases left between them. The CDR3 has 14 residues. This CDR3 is CARPEGHLYWPQHF. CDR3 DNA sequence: TGTGCCAGACCTGAGGGACACCTGTATTGGCCCCAGCATTTT.

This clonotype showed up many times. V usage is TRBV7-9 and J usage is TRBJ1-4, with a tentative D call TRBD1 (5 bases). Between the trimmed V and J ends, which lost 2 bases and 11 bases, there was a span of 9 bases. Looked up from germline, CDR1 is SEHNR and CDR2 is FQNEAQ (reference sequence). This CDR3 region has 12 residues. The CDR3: CASSLTGPKLFF. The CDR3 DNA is TGTGCCAGCAGCTTAACGGGGCCTAAACTGTTTTTT.

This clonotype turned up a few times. The CDR3 DNA follows: TGTGCCAGCACCCCCCGGTACGGCGGGGGGAACAATGAGCAGTTCTTC. Protein sequence: CASTPRYGGGNNEQFF. V usage is TRBV28 and J usage is TRBJ2-1; 8 bases are a match to TRBD2. V was pared by 7 bases and J by 5 bases, with 13 bases of the junction left unmatched. CDR1 and CDR2 (germline): MDHEN, SYDVKM. CDR3 length: 16 amino acids.

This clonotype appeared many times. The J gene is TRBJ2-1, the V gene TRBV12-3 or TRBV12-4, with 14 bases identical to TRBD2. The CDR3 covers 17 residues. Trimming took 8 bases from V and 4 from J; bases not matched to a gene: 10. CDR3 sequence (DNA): TGTGCCAGCTGCGGAAGACTAGCGGGGGGGCGGTACAATGAGCAGTTCTTC. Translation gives CASCGRLAGGRYNEQFF.

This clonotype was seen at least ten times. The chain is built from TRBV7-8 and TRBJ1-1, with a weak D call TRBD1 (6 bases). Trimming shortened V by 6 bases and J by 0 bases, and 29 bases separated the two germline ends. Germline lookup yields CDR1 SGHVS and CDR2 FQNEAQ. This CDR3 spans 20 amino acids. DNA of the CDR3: TGTGCCAGCAGTTCGGCCCTAGCATTCGAGGCGGGGGGGCTGAACACTGAAGCTTTCTTT. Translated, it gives CASSSALAFEAGGLNTEAFF.

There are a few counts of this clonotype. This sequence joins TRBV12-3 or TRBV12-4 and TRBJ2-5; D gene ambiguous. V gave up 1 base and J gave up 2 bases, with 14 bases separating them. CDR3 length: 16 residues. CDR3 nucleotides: TGTGCCAGCAGTTTAGTTCCCAGCCGGCGGCAAGAGACCCAGTACTTC. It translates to CASSLVPSRRQETQYF.

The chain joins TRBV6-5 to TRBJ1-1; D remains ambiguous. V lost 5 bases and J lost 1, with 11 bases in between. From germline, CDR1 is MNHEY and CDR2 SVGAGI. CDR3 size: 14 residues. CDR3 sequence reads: CASSGGPANTEAFF. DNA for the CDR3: TGTGCCAGCAGTGGCGGGCCTGCGAACACTGAAGCTTTCTTT.

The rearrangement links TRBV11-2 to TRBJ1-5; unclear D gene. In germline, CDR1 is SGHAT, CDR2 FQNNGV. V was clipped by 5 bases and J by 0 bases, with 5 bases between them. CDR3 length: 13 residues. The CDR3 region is CASSPYSNQPQHF. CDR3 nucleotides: TGTGCCAGCAGCCCGTATAGCAATCAGCCCCAGCATTTT.

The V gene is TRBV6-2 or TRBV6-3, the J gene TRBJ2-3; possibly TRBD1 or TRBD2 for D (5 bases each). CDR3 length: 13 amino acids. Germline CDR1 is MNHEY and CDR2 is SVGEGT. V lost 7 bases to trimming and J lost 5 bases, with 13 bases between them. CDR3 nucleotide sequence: TGTGCCAGCAACGAGGGGATCCAAGATACGCAGTATTTT. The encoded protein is CASNEGIQDTQYF.

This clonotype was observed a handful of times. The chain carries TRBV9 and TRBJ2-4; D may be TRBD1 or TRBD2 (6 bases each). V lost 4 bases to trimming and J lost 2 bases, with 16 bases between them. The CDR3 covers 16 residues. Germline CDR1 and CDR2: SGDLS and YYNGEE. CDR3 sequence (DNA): TGTGCCAGCAGCCACCCGGAGGGGGGAACCAAAAACATTCAGTACTTC. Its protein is CASSHPEGGTKNIQYF.

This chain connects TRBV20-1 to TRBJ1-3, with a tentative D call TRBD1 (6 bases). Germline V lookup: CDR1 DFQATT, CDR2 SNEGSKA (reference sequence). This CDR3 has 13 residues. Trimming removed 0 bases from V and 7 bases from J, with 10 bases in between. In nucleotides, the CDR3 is TGCAGTGCTAGAGAACAGGGAAGGAACACCATATATTTT. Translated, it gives CSAREQGRNTIYF.

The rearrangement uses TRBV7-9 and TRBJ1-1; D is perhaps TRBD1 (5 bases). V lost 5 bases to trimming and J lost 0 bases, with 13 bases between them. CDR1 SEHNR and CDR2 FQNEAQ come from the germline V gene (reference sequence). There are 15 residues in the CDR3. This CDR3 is CASSLRDGMNTEAFF. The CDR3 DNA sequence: TGTGCCAGCAGCCTAAGGGACGGCATGAACACTGAAGCTTTCTTT.

This CDR3 reads CASSIGGSGANVLTF. CDR3 bases: TGTGCCAGCAGCATCGGGGGTTCTGGGGCCAACGTCCTGACTTTC. V and J are TRBV3-1 and TRBJ2-6; possibly TRBD2 for D (6 bases). V was cut by 5 bases and J by 1 base, with 9 bases left in between. The CDR3 has 15 amino acids. Germline lookup yields CDR1 LGHDT and CDR2 YNNKEL (reference sequence).

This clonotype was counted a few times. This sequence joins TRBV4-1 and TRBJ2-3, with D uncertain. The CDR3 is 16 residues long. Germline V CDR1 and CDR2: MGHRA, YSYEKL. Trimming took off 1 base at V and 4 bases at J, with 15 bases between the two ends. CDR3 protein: CASSQGYGLLPDTQYF. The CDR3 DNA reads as TGCGCCAGCAGCCAAGGGTACGGCTTACTCCCAGATACGCAGTATTTT.

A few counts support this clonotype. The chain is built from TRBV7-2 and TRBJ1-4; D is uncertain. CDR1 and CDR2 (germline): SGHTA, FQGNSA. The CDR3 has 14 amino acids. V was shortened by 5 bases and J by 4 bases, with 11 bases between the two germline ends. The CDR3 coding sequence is TGTGCCAGCAGCGACGTCCTCAATAATGAAAAACTGTTTTTT. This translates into CASSDVLNNEKLFF. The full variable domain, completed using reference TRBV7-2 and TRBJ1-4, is GAGVSQSPSNKVTEKGKDVELRCDPISGHTALYWYRQSLGQGLEFLIYFQGNSAPDKSGLPSDRFSAERTGGSVSTLTIQRTQQEDSAVYLCASSDVLNNEKLFFGSGTQLSVL.

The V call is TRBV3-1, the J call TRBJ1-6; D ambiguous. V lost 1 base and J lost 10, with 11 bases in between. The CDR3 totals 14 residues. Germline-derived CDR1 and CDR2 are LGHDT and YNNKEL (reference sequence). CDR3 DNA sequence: TGTGCCAGCAGCCAAGGACTGGCGGAATCACCCCTCCACTTT. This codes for CASSQGLAESPLHF.

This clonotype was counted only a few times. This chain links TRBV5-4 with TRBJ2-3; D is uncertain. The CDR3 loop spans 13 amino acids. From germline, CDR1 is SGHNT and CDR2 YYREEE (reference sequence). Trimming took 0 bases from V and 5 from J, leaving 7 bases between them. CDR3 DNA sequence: TGTGCCAGCAGCTTGGTCCCAGAAGATACGCAGTATTTT. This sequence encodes CASSLVPEDTQYF.

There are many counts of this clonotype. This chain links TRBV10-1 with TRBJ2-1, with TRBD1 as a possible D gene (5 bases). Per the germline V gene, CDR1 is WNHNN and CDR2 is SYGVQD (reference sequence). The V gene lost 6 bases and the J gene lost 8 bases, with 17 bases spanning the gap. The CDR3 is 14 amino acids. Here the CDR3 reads CASRQTQGSDEQFF. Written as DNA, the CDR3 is TGCGCCAGCAGACAAACCCAGGGAAGCGATGAGCAGTTCTTC.

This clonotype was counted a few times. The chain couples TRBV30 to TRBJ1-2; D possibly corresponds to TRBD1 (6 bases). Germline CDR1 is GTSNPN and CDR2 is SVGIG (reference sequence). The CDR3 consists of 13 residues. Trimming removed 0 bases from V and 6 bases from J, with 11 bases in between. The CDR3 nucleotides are TGTGCCTGGAGTGTAGGGGGGAGCGATGGCTACACCTTC. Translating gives CAWSVGGSDGYTF.

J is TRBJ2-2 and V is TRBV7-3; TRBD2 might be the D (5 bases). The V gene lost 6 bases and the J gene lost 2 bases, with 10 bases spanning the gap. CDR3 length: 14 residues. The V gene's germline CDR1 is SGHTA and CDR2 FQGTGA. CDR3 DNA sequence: TGTGCCAGCAGATACGGGGTAAACACCGGGGAGCTGTTTTTT. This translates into CASRYGVNTGELFF.

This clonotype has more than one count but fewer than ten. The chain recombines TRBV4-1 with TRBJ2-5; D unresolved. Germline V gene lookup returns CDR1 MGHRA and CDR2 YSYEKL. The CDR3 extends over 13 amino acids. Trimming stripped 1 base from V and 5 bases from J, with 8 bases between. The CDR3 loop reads CASSQGVRETQYF. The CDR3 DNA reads TGCGCCAGCAGCCAAGGGGTTAGGGAGACCCAGTACTTC.

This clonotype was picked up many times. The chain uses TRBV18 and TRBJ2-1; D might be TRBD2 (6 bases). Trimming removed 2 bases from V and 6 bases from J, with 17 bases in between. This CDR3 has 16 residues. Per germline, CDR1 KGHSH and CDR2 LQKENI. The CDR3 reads CASSPMTGAGSNEQFF. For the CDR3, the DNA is TGTGCCAGCTCACCAATGACTGGGGCCGGGAGCAATGAGCAGTTCTTC.

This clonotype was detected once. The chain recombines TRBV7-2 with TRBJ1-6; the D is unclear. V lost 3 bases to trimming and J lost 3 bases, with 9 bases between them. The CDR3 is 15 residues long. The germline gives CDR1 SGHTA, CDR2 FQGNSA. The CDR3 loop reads CASSFRASYNSPLHF. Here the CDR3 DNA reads TGTGCCAGCAGCTTTCGCGCCAGCTATAATTCACCCCTCCACTTT.

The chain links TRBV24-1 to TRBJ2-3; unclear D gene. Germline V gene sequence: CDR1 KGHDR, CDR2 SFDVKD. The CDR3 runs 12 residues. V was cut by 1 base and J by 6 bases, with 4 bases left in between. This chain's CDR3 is CATSDFGDTQYF. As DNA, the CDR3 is TGTGCCACCAGTGATTTCGGGGATACGCAGTATTTT.

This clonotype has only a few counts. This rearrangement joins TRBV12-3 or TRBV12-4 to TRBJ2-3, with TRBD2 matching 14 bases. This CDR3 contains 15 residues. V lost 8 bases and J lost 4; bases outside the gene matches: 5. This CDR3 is CASGRTSGGPDTQYF. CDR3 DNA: TGTGCCAGCGGAAGGACTAGCGGGGGGCCAGATACGCAGTATTTT.

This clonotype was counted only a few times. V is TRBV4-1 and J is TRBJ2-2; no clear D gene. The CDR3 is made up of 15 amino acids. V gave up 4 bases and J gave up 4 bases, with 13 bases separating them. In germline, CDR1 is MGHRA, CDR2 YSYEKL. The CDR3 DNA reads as TGCGCCAGCAGCCCCGGCGCGACTGGCACCGGGGAGCTGTTTTTT. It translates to CASSPGATGTGELFF.